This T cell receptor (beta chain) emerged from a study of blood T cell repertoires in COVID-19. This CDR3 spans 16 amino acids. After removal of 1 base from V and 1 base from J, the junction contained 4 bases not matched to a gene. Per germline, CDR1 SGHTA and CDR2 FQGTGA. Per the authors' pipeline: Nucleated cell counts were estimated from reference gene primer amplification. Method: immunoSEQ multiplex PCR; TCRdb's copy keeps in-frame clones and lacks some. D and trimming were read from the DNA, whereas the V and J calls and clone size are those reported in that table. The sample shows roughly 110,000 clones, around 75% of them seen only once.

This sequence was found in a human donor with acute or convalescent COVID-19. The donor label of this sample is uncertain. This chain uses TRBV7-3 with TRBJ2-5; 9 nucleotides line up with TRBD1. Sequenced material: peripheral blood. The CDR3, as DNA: TGTGCCAGCAGCTTAATGGGACAGGGCCTCCAAGAGACCCAGTACTTC. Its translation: CASSLMGQGLQETQYF.